The clone carrying this TCR beta chain showed up just a few times. Its specificity is unknown. This sample is part of a study of T-cell reconstitution after alpha-beta-depleted transplantation in children. Study-level results: Several hundred expanded graft clones reportedly supplied alpha-beta T cells about two months after transplant.

The library targeted TCRbeta and was prepared with unique molecular identifiers. TCRdb analysed the PCR reads with MiXCR anew, one entry per CDR3 protein. The table records approximately 400,000 distinct CDR3 sequences, about 17% of them present only once. CDR3 length equals 14 residues. Germline V gene sequence: CDR1 SGHTA, CDR2 FQGNSA. Deletions cut 5 bases from V and 2 bases from J, with 12 bases between. The chain carries TRBV7-2 and TRBJ2-5; D is possibly TRBD2 (7 bases). The receptor was derived from a boy younger than two who had a stem cell transplant for Wiskott-Aldrich syndrome, so the T cells may come from the graft donor. Sample: PBMCs, mostly from graft donor cells, taken 360 days after TCRalphabeta/CD19-depleted stem cell transplant. The CDR3 DNA sequence: TGTGCCAGCAGCAAGGGGGGGCGGCAAGAGACCCAGTACTTC. It specifies CASSKGGRQETQYF.